One and the same sample provided the 16 T cell receptor beta chains below, sequenced in a study of CD8+ T cells in alopecia areata. The treatment was: oral pan-JAK inhibitor, 5-10 mg twice daily. RNA, once extracted, was reverse transcribed into cDNA for use as the sequencing template. TCRdb keeps only in-frame clones here, not all; method: immunoSEQ multiplex PCR. The sample holds about 190,000 clones; less than 70% are singletons and the top ten take roughly 1.3%. The sample was CD4+ T cells sorted from blood, taken at week 49, from a patient treated with tofacitinib. The receptors shown here come from a human donor with alopecia areata.

The chain has TRBV18 and TRBJ2-3; the D gene is possibly TRBD1 (6 bases). The germline CDR1 and CDR2 sequences are KGHSH and LQKENI. This CDR3 is built from 14 residues. Trimming took off 6 bases at V and 2 bases at J, with 12 bases between the two ends. The CDR3 loop is CASSRQELTDTQYF. DNA for the CDR3: TGTGCCAGCTCCCGACAGGAGCTCACAGATACGCAGTATTTT.

V gene TRBV10-3 combines with J gene TRBJ1-2, with 11 nucleotides matching TRBD1. V gave up 4 bases and J gave up 6 bases; unmatched junction bases: 7. This CDR3 comprises 15 residues. Per the germline V gene, CDR1 is ENHRY and CDR2 is SYGVKD. For the CDR3, the DNA is TGTGCCATCAGTGGACCAAGGACAGGGGGCGATGGCTACACCTTC. Encoded protein: CAISGPRTGGDGYTF.

The gene calls are TRBV30 and TRBJ1-1, with D unresolved. The germline V and J ends were trimmed by 5 bases and 0 bases, with 16 bases remaining between them. The CDR3 spans 15 residues. Germline V gene lookup returns CDR1 GTSNPN and CDR2 SVGIG (reference sequence). Here the CDR3 reads CAWSPPGSMNTEAFF. The DNA for the CDR3 is TGTGCCTGGTCCCCTCCAGGCAGCATGAACACTGAAGCTTTCTTT. Looking up the rest from reference TRBV30 and TRBJ1-1 gives the full variable domain: SQTIHQWPATLVQPVGSPLSLECTVEGTSNPNLYWYRQAAGRGLQLLFYSVGIGQISSEVPQNLSASRPQDRQFILSSKKLLLSDSGFYLCAWSPPGSMNTEAFFGQGTRLTVV.

The chain joins TRBV30 to TRBJ1-2, with 9 bases aligning to TRBD1. Germline CDR1 is GTSNPN and CDR2 is SVGIG (reference sequence). CDR3 size: 13 residues. J lost 3 bases, V lost 4 bases, and 3 bases had no gene match. The chain's CDR3 is CAWNRGLDYGYTF. CDR3 DNA sequence: TGTGCCTGGAACAGGGGGCTAGACTATGGCTACACCTTC.

The genes are TRBV18 and TRBJ2-1, with D unresolved. The length of the CDR3 is 12 residues. CDR1 and CDR2 (germline): KGHSH, LQKENI. V was shortened by 2 bases and J by 8 bases, with 7 bases between the two germline ends. The CDR3: CASSPGLDEQFF. The CDR3 nucleotides read TGTGCCAGCTCACCAGGGCTGGATGAGCAGTTCTTC.

This clone is a singleton in its sample. The V gene is TRBV27, the J gene TRBJ2-3; D is uncertain. The CDR3 has 13 amino acids. From germline, CDR1 is MNHEY and CDR2 SMNVEV (reference sequence). The germline V and J ends were trimmed by 7 bases and 0 bases, with 8 bases remaining between them. The CDR3 loop reads CASTPDSTDTQYF. CDR3 sequence (DNA): TGTGCCAGCACCCCGGACAGCACAGATACGCAGTATTTT.

This clone showed up just once. This chain connects TRBV2 to TRBJ1-2, with a possible D match to TRBD1 (5 bases). The CDR3 covers 14 residues. V lost 6 bases, J lost 0 bases, and 11 bases lay in between. Germline CDR1 is SNHLY and CDR2 is FYNNEI. CDR3 region: CASRTGGTNYGYTF. As DNA, the CDR3 is TGTGCCAGCAGGACGGGGGGAACTAACTATGGCTACACCTTC.

There are a few counts of this clone. The chain has TRBV29-1 and TRBJ2-5; TRBD2 might be the D (7 bases). The CDR3 runs to 13 residues. V gave up 6 bases and J gave up 4 bases, with 15 bases separating them. Germline CDR1 and CDR2: SQVTM and ANQGSEA. CDR3 in amino acids: CSVRGRVRETQYF. CDR3 DNA: TGCAGCGTGAGGGGGAGGGTAAGAGAGACCCAGTACTTC.

This clone showed up just a few times. This sequence joins TRBV15 and TRBJ2-6, with D unclear. Trimming took off 3 bases at V and 0 bases at J, with 9 bases between the two ends. This CDR3 comprises 16 residues. Looked up from germline, CDR1 is LNHNV and CDR2 is YYDKDF (reference sequence). The CDR3 DNA follows: TGTGCCACCAGCAGGTCCCACAACTCTGGGGCCAACGTCCTGACTTTC. This gives the protein CATSRSHNSGANVLTF.

The chain joins TRBV15 to TRBJ2-3, with D possibly called TRBD1 or TRBD2 (5 bases each). CDR3 length: 16 residues. V shed 0 bases and J shed 1 base, with 11 bases lying between them. CDR1 and CDR2 (germline): LNHNV, YYDKDF (reference sequence). Here the CDR3 reads CATSRDRGSGTDTQYF. CDR3 coding DNA: TGTGCCACCAGCAGAGATCGGGGCAGTGGCACAGATACGCAGTATTTT.

The chain uses TRBV29-1 and TRBJ1-2; D is uncertain. This CDR3 region has 11 residues. Trimming cost V 6 bases and J 5 bases, with 10 bases left between them. Germline V CDR1 and CDR2: SQVTM, ANQGSEA. DNA for the CDR3: TGCAGCGTCCCACTTGGATATGGCTACACCTTC. It specifies CSVPLGYGYTF.

This clone was picked up a small number of times. This chain uses TRBV5-8 with TRBJ1-4, with D perhaps matching TRBD1 (5 bases). Looked up from germline, CDR1 is SGHTS and CDR2 is YDEGEE. V was clipped by 3 bases and J by 3 bases, with 9 bases between them. This CDR3 comprises 14 residues. The CDR3: CASSSGNSNEKLFF. DNA for the CDR3: TGTGCCAGCAGCTCAGGGAACTCTAATGAAAAACTGTTTTTT.

The chain recombines TRBV7-2 with TRBJ1-6; no reliable D call. Germline CDR1 is SGHTA and CDR2 is FQGNSA. This CDR3 is built from 16 residues. V was cut by 3 bases and J by 9 bases, with 18 bases left in between. CDR3 residues: CASSFKPGQLGSPLHF. The CDR3, as DNA: TGTGCCAGCAGCTTCAAACCGGGCCAACTGGGTTCACCCCTCCACTTT.

This chain links TRBV4-3 with TRBJ1-6; weak D call: TRBD1 (5 bases). Deletions cut 0 bases from V and 10 bases from J, with 13 bases between. The CDR3 extends over 15 amino acids. The V gene's germline CDR1 is LGHNA and CDR2 YSLEER. CDR3 amino acids: CASSQEGGIGSPLHF. CDR3 in DNA: TGCGCCAGCAGCCAAGAGGGGGGGATCGGCTCACCCCTCCACTTT.

J is TRBJ2-5 and V is TRBV5-1, with 7 bases that match TRBD2. This CDR3 is built from 15 residues. Germline V gene sequence: CDR1 SGHRS, CDR2 YFSETQ. The V gene end was trimmed by 5 bases and the J gene end by 5 bases; junction bases not matched to a gene: 12. The CDR3 DNA sequence: TGCGCCAGCAGAACTGCGGGGGACCCAAGGGAGACCCAGTACTTC. Amino acids: CASRTAGDPRETQYF.

V is TRBV12-5 and J is TRBJ1-2; D is undetermined. Germline CDR1 LGHNT, CDR2 FRNRAP. V shed 4 bases and J shed 5 bases, with 11 bases lying between them. This CDR3 spans 13 amino acids. CDR3 residues: CASGSTGNYGYTF. The CDR3 DNA is TGTGCTAGTGGTTCCACGGGGAATTATGGCTACACCTTC. Using reference TRBV12-5 and TRBJ1-2 for the parts outside the CDR3, the full variable domain is DARVTQTPRHKVTEMGQEVTMRCQPILGHNTVFWYRQTMMQGLELLAYFRNRAPLDDSGMPKDRFSAEMPDATLATLKIQPSEPRDSAVYFCASGSTGNYGYTFGSGTRLTVV.